This T cell receptor (beta chain) stems from a study of CD8 T cells in ankylosing spondylitis. General observations from the study: Blood of patients with ankylosing spondylitis appeared to be characterized by a TCR beta motif of several highly homologous variants. Matched synovial fluid from ankylosing spondylitis patients was reported to be enriched for disease-linked clones. There were earlier reports of some motif variants in reactive arthritis synovial fluid and blood.

The CDR3 covers 14 residues. V was trimmed by 4 bases and J by 0 bases, leaving 7 bases between them. This clonotype showed up just a few times. The antigen is unknown. With molecular barcodes, quantitative 5'-RACE was used to make the TCR beta libraries. From the 5' RACE reads, TCRdb called clonotypes with MiXCR, one entry per CDR3 protein. Of 250,000 or so distinct CDR3 sequences in the sample, 20% to 30% were seen once. Sequencing was done on a sample of blood, either unsorted or a sorted T cell fraction (not recorded which). This chain joins TRBV12-3 or TRBV12-4 and TRBJ1-5, with D unresolved. The sequence derives from a male donor with ankylosing spondylitis or in good health (not recorded which). CDR3 loop: CASSWDYSNQPQHF. CDR3 sequence (DNA): TGTGCCAGCAGTTGGGATTATAGCAATCAGCCCCAGCATTTT.